The clone carrying this T cell receptor (beta chain) has ten or more counts. The antigen is unknown. The record originates from a study of T cells in Graves' hyperthyroidism and ophthalmopathy. Study conclusions and caveats: Most thyroid clonotypes expanded above 0.001 were also detected in blood.

CDR1 and CDR2 from the germline V gene are SGHDT and YYEEEE. Between the trimmed V and J ends, which lost 0 bases and 9 bases, there was a span of 18 bases. The CDR3 covers 15 residues. It was RNA transcripts that yielded the amplified TCR beta CDR3 regions. RT-PCR in the first round (using the HTBI primer set) targeted the TCR CDR3. Via MiXCR, TCRdb re-called the multiplex PCR reads, giving one row per CDR3 protein. The sample lists 650,000 to 750,000 distinct CDR3 sequences; 12% to 15% were seen once. Each patient was aged 18 to 65 and had newly diagnosed hyperthyroidism of under 2 months' duration. Diagnostic assessment was based on clinical symptoms, serum thyroxine and TRAb, thyroid ultrasound and orbital computed tomography.

The J gene is TRBJ1-2, the V gene TRBV5-6; D remains ambiguous. Sample: blood. This sequence was found in a woman between 18 and 29 years old with Graves' hyperthyroidism. The CDR3 nucleotides are TGTGCCAGCAGCTTGGTGGCAGACTATATGGTTAGCTACACCTTC. Translating it yields CASSLVADYMVSYTF. Variable domain in full (rest from reference TRBV5-6 and TRBJ1-2): DAGVTQSPTHLIKTRGQQVTLRCSPKSGHDTVSWYQQALGQGPQFIFQYYEEEERQRGNFPDRFSGHQFPNYSSELNVNALLLGDSALYLCASSLVADYMVSYTFGSGTRLTVV.